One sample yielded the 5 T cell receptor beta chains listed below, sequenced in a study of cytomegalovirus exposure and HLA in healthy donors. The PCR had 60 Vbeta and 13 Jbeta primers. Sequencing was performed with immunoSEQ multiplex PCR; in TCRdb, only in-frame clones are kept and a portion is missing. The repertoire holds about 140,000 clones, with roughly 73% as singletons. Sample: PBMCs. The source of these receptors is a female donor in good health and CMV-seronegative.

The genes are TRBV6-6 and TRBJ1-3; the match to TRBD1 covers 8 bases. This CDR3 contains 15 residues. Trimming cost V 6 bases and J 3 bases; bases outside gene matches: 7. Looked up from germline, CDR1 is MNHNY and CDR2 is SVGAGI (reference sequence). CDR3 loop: CASSRGGTGGNTIYF. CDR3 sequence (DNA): TGTGCCAGCAGCAGGGGTGGGACAGGTGGAAACACCATATATTTT.

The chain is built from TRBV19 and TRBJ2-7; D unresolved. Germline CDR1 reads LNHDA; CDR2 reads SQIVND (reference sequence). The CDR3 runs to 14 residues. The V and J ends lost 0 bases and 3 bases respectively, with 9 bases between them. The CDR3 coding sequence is TGTGCCAGTAGTATAGATCTAGAAGGCTACGAGCAGTACTTC. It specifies CASSIDLEGYEQYF.

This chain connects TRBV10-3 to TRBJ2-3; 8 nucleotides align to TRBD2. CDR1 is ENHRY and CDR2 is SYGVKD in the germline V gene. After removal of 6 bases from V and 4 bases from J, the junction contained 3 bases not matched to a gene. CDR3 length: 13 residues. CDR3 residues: CAIRLADPDTQYF. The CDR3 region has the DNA TGTGCCATCAGACTAGCGGACCCAGATACGCAGTATTTT.

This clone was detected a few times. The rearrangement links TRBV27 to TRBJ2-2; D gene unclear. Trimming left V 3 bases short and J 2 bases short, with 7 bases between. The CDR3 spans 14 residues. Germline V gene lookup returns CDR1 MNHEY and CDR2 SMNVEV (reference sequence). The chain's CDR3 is CASSFIGNTGELFF. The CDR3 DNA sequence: TGTGCCAGCAGTTTTATCGGTAACACCGGGGAGCTGTTTTTT.

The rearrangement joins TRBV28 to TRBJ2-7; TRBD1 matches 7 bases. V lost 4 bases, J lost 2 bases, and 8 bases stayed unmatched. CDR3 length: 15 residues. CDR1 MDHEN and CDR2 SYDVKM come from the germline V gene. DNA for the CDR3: TGTGCCAGCAGTTACCGAACAGGGGAGACCTACGAGCAGTACTTC. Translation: CASSYRTGETYEQYF.